The clone carrying this TCR beta chain was counted once. Its specificity is not known. This entry comes from a study of T cell responses to AZD1222 COVID-19 vaccine. Study-level points and caveats: Across spike, vaccine-associated CD4 TCRs were found, dominant at 160-218 and 743-854.

The CDR3 totals 16 residues. Trimming took 5 bases from V and 1 from J, leaving 17 bases between them. Germline V gene sequence: CDR1 SNHLY, CDR2 FYNNEI. This table comes from immunoSEQ multiplex PCR, and its TCRdb copy is limited to in-frame clones, with some not included. The sample contains some 130,000 clones, about 80% of which appear only once. Here the sequenced sample was peripheral blood, taken on day 0 of AZD1222 vaccination. The receptor's source is an adult in good health. V usage is TRBV2 and J usage is TRBJ1-2; D perhaps matches TRBD1 (6 bases). CDR3 residues: CASSSRADSSNYGYTF. The CDR3 nucleotides read TGTGCCAGCAGTTCACGGGCGGACAGCAGTAACTATGGCTACACCTTC.